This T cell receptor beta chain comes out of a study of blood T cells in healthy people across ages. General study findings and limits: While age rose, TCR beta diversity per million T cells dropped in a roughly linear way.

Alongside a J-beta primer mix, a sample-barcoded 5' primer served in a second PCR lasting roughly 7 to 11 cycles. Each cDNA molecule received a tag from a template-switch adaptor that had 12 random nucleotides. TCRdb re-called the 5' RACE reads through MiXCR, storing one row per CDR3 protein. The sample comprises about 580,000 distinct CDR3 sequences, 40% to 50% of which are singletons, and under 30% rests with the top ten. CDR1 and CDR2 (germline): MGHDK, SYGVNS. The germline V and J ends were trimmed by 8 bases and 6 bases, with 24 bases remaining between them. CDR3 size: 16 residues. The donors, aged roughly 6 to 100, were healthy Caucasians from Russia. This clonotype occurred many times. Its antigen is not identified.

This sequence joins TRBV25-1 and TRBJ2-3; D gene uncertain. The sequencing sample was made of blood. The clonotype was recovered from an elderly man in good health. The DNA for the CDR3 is TGTGCCAGCTCCCGCTTCGTGAACACAAGGTCGGATACGCAGTATTTT. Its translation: CASSRFVNTRSDTQYF. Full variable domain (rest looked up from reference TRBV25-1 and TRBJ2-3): EADIYQTPRYLVIGTGKKITLECSQTMGHDKMYWYQQDPGMELHLIHYSYGVNSTEKGDLSSESTVSRIRTEHFPLTLESARPSHTSQYLCASSRFVNTRSDTQYFGPGTRLTVL.